This T cell receptor beta chain was identified in a study of cytomegalovirus exposure and HLA in healthy donors. Findings of the study overall: Association of a missense DCLRE1C variant with TCR beta V- and J-gene trimming was reported in a later analysis.

Trimming took off 4 bases at V and 4 bases at J, with 7 bases between the two ends. The CDR3 has 12 amino acids. The V gene's germline CDR1 is SEHNR and CDR2 FQNEAQ (reference sequence). A remark on this clone: As yet, its antigen is unknown.

The PCR made use of 60 Vbeta and 13 Jbeta primers. Clones were read by immunoSEQ multiplex PCR, and TCRdb kept only the in-frame ones, dropping some. The sample totals around 100,000 clones. Sequencing was carried out using PBMCs. The origin of this receptor is a man in his forties or fifties in good health and CMV-seronegative. The V and J genes are TRBV7-9 and TRBJ1-2, with no clear D. DNA of the CDR3: TGTGCCAGCAGCTCCACGGGCTATGGCTACACCTTC. It codes for CASSSTGYGYTF.